The 10 T cell receptor beta chains presented below share a single source sample, sequenced in a study of blood T cells in healthy people across ages (dated by TCRdb to between 2015 and 2016). Library generation was performed with 5' RACE. The sequencer was an Illumina HiSeq 2500. A second PCR of roughly 6 to 12 cycles was run with a J-beta primer mix and a sample-barcoded 5' primer. TCRdb's own reprocessing of the public reads used fastp at Q25 and MiXCR and kept productive beta chains. Rows with one shared CDR3 protein collapse into an entry with the most common genes and DNA. Here the sample has hundreds of thousands of distinct CDR3 sequences; around 46% occur a single time. The ten largest make up 20% to 25% of the sample. The source material was blood. The receptors were sampled from a woman aged 60-70 years in good health.

Many counts were recorded for this clonotype. J is TRBJ2-1 and V is TRBV7-2, with 15 bases matching TRBD2. The CDR3 spans 16 residues. Germline values: CDR1 SGHTA, CDR2 FQGNSA. V was pared by 4 bases and J by 12 bases, with 10 bases of the junction left unmatched. CDR3 coding DNA: TGTGCCAGCAGCTATAAGGGACTAGCGGGAGGCGGTCGGCAGTTCTTC. This sequence encodes CASSYKGLAGGGRQFF. The variable domain in full, completed from reference TRBV7-2 and TRBJ2-1, reads GAGVSQSPSNKVTEKGKDVELRCDPISGHTALYWYRQSLGQGLEFLIYFQGNSAPDKSGLPSDRFSAERTGGSVSTLTIQRTQQEDSAVYLCASSYKGLAGGGRQFFGPGTRLTVL.

This clonotype was counted between two and nine times. The V and J genes are TRBV29-1 and TRBJ1-5, with 8 bases aligning to TRBD1. The J segment lost 6 bases and the V segment lost 5 bases, leaving 6 bases of the junction unmatched. The CDR3 is 13 amino acids. Germline V gives CDR1 SQVTM, CDR2 ANQGSEA. In DNA, the CDR3 is TGCAGCGTTTCGACAGGGGAACGTCAGCCCCAGCATTTT. Translated: CSVSTGERQPQHF.

The chain couples TRBV12-3 or TRBV12-4 to TRBJ2-3; TRBD2 agrees at 7 bases. The length of the CDR3 is 15 residues. The ends lost 7 bases at V and 4 bases at J; junction bases unmatched: 11. Written as DNA, the CDR3 is TGTGCCAGCACCACGGGAAGAGCGGGGTCAGATACGCAGTATTTT. Amino acids: CASTTGRAGSDTQYF.

This clonotype has more than one count but fewer than ten. This rearrangement joins TRBV20-1 to TRBJ1-5; D is unclear. This CDR3 comprises 13 residues. Trimming stripped 5 bases from V and 3 bases from J, with 11 bases between. From germline, CDR1 is DFQATT and CDR2 SNEGSKA (reference sequence). In DNA, the CDR3 is TGCAGTGCTGCCGACAACCACAATCAGCCCCAGCATTTT. Its protein product is CSAADNHNQPQHF.

This clonotype came up once. The CDR3, as DNA: TGTGCCAGCAGCGCCGCGGGTATGGCCTACGAGCAGTACTTC. Encoded protein: CASSAAGMAYEQYF. The V call is TRBV9, the J call TRBJ2-7; possible D gene TRBD2, 5 bases. The germline V gene has CDR1 SGDLS and CDR2 YYNGEE. With 3 bases removed from V and 2 bases from J, the gap between germline ends came to 12 bases. The CDR3 has 14 residues.

This sequence joins TRBV29-1 and TRBJ2-1, with TRBD2 matching over 16 bases. Germline loops: CDR1 SQVTM, CDR2 ANQGSEA. The CDR3 is 15 residues long. The J segment lost 9 bases and the V segment lost 6 bases, leaving 8 bases of the junction unmatched. Here the CDR3 reads CSVGWGLAGGGEQFF. CDR3 bases: TGCAGCGTCGGATGGGGACTAGCGGGAGGGGGTGAGCAGTTCTTC.

In this sample, this clonotype turned up a few times. J is TRBJ1-4 and V is TRBV7-9; no reliable D call. The CDR3 consists of 14 residues. CDR1 is SEHNR, CDR2 FQNEAQ, per germline (reference sequence). The V and J ends lost 1 base and 8 bases respectively, with 11 bases between them. The DNA of the CDR3 is TGTGCCAGCAGCTTAGTGTCGACGAGGGAAAAACTGTTTTTT. Encoded protein: CASSLVSTREKLFF.

The gene calls are TRBV7-9 and TRBJ2-7; D is perhaps TRBD1 (5 bases). The J call is in doubt because the DNA end fits TRBJ2-5 better. The CDR3 has 14 residues. CDR1 is SEHNR, CDR2 FQNEAQ, per germline (reference sequence). The chain's CDR3 is CASSLIGAIETQYF. In DNA form, the CDR3 reads TGTGCCAGCAGCCTCATTGGGGCTATTGAGACCCAGTACTTC.

This clonotype showed up just a few times. The chain has TRBV7-7 and TRBJ2-2; D call uncertain. CDR1 is SSHAT and CDR2 is FNYEAQ in the germline V gene (reference sequence). Trimming removed 5 bases from V and 7 bases from J, with 14 bases in between. This CDR3 has 14 amino acids. The CDR3: CASSTQFASGELFF. CDR3 sequence (DNA): TGTGCCAGCAGCACCCAGTTCGCCAGCGGGGAGCTGTTTTTT.

This clonotype was seen only a few times. The V and J genes are TRBV5-6 and TRBJ1-5, with D perhaps matching TRBD1 (5 bases). The CDR3 loop spans 14 amino acids. Trimming took off 2 bases at V and 8 bases at J, with 14 bases between the two ends. Germline V lookup: CDR1 SGHDT, CDR2 YYEEEE. The CDR3 here is CASSFMTGGEPQHF. The CDR3 nucleotides read TGTGCCAGCAGCTTTATGACCGGGGGGGAGCCCCAGCATTTT. Filled out from reference TRBV5-6 and TRBJ1-5, the complete variable domain reads DAGVTQSPTHLIKTRGQQVTLRCSPKSGHDTVSWYQQALGQGPQFIFQYYEEEERQRGNFPDRFSGHQFPNYSSELNVNALLLGDSALYLCASSFMTGGEPQHFGDGTRLSIL.